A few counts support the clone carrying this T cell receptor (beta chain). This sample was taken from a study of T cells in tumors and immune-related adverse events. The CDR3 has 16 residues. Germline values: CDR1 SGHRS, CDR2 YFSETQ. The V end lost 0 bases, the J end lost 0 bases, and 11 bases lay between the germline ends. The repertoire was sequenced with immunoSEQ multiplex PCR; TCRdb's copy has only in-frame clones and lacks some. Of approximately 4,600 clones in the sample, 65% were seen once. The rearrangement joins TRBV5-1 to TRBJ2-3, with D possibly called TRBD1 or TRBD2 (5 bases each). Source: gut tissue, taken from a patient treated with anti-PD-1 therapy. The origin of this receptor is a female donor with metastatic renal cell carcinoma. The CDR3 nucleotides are TGCGCCAGCAGCTTGGGGGGGAGCACTAGCACAGATACGCAGTATTTT. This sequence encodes CASSLGGSTSTDTQYF.